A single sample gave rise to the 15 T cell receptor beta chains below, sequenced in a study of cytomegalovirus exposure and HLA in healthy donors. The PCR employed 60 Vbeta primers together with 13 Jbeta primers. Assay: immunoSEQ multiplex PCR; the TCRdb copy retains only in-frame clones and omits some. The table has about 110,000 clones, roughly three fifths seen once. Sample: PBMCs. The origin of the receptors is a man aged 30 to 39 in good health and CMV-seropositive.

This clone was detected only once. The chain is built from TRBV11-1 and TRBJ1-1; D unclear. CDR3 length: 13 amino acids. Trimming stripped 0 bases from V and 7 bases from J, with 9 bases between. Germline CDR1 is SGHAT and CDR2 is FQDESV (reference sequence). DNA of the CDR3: TGTGCCAGCAGCTTAGCGAGGGCGGGTGAAGCTTTCTTT. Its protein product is CASSLARAGEAFF.

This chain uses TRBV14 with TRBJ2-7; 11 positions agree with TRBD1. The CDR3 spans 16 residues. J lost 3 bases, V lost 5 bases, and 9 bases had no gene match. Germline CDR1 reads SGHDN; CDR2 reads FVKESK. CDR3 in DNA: TGTGCCAGCAGCTCTGGGGTTGGGACAGGGGGCTACGAGCAGTACTTC. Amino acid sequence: CASSSGVGTGGYEQYF.

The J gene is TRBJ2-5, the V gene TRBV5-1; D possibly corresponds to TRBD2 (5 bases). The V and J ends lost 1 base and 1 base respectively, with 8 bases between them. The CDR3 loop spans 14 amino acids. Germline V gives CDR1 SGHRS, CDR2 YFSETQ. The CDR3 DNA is TGCGCCAGCAGCTTGTTGGCGGGCCAAGAGACCCAGTACTTC. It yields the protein CASSLLAGQETQYF.

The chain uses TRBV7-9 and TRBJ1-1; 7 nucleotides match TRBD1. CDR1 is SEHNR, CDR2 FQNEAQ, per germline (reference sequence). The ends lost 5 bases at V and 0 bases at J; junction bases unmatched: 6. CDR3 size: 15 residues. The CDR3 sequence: CASSGWDSMNTEAFF. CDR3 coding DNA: TGTGCCAGCAGCGGATGGGACAGCATGAACACTGAAGCTTTCTTT.

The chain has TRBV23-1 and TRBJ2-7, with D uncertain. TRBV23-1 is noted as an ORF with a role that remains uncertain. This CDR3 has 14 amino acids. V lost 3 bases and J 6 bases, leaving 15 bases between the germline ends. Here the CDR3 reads CASSQRFQASEQYF. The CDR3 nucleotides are TGCGCCAGCAGTCAGCGATTCCAGGCCAGCGAGCAGTACTTC.

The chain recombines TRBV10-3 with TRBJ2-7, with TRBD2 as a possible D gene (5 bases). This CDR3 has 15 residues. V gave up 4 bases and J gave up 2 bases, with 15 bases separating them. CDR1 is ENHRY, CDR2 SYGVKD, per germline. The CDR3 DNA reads TGTGCCATCAGTGGGGAGAAAGGGCAAACCTACGAGCAGTACTTC. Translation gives CAISGEKGQTYEQYF.

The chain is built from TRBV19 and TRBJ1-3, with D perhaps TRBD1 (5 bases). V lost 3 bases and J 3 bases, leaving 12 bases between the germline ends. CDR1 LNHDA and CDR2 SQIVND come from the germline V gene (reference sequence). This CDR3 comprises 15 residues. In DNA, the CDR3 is TGTGCCAGTAGTATCGGACATAACATTGGAAACACCATATATTTT. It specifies CASSIGHNIGNTIYF.

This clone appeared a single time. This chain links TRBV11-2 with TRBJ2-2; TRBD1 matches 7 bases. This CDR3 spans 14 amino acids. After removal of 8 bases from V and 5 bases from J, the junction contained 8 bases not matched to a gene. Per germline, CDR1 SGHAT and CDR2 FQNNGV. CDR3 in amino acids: CASSDRRRTGELFF. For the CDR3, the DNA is TGTGCCAGCTCGGACAGGCGTAGAACCGGGGAGCTGTTTTTT.

CDR3 loop: CASSGGPQETQYF. The CDR3 region has the DNA TGTGCCAGTTCCGGGGGGCCCCAAGAGACCCAGTACTTC. V and J are TRBV18 and TRBJ2-5; D is perhaps TRBD2 (7 bases). Germline V CDR1 and CDR2: KGHSH, LQKENI. V dropped 9 bases and J dropped 1 base, with 12 bases sitting between them. The CDR3 runs to 13 residues.

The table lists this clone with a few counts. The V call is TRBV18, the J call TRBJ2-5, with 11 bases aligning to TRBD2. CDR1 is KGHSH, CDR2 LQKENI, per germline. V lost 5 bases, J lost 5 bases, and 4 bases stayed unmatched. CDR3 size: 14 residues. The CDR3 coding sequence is TGTGCCAGCTCAGGGACTAGCGGTCCGGAGACCCAGTACTTC. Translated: CASSGTSGPETQYF.

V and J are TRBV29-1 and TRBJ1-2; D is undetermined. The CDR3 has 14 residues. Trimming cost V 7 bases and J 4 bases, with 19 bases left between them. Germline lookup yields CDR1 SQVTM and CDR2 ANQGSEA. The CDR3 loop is CSAVKSSGFYGYTF. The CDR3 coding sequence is TGCAGCGCTGTAAAGTCGTCCGGGTTCTATGGCTACACCTTC. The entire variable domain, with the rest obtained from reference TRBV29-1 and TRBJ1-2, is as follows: SAVISQKPSRDICQRGTSLTIQCQVDSQVTMMFWYRQQPGQSLTLIATANQGSEATYESGFVIDKFPISRPNLTFSTLTVSNMSPEDSSIYLCSAVKSSGFYGYTFGSGTRLTVV.

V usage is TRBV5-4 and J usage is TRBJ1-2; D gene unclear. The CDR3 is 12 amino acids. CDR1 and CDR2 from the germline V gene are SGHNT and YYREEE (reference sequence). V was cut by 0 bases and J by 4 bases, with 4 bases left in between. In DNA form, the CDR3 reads TGTGCCAGCAGCTTGGGGAGCTATGGCTACACCTTC. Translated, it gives CASSLGSYGYTF. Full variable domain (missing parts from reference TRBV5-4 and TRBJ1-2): ETGVTQSPTHLIKTRGQQVTLRCSSQSGHNTVSWYQQALGQGPQFIFQYYREEENGRGNFPPRFSGLQFPNYSSELNVNALELDDSALYLCASSLGSYGYTFGSGTRLTVV.

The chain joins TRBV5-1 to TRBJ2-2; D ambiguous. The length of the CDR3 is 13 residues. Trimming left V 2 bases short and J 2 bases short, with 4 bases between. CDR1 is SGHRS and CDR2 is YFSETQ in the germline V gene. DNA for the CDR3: TGCGCCAGCAGCTTCCTAAACACCGGGGAGCTGTTTTTT. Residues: CASSFLNTGELFF.

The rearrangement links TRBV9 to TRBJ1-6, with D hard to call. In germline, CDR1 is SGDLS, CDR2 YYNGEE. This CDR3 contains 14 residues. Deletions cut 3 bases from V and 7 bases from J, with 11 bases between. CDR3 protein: CASSASWENSPLHF. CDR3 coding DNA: TGTGCCAGCAGCGCTAGTTGGGAGAATTCACCCCTCCACTTT.

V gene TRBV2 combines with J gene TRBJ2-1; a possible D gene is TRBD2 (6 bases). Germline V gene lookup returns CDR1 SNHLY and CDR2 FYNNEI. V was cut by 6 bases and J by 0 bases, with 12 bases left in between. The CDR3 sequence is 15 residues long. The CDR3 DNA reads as TGTGCCAGCAGCAGGGACTTCGACTCCTACAATGAGCAGTTCTTC. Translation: CASSRDFDSYNEQFF.